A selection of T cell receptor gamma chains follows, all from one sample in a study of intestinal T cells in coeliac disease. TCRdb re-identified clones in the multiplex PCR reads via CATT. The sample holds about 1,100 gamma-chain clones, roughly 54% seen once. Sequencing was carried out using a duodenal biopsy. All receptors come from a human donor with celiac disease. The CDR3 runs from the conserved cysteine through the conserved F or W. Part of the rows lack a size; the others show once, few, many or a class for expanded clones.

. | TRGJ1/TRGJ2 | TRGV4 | TGTGCCCCCTGGGTGGGATGGTATAAGAAACTCTTT | CAPWVGWYKKLF
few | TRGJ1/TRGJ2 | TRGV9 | TGTGCCTTGTGGGAGGGGACGATGAATTATTATAAGAAACTCTTT | CALWEGTMNYYKKLF
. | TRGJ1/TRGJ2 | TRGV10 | TGTGCTGCGTGGTCCCCAAAGCGGGATTATTATAAGAAACTCTTT | CAAWSPKRDYYKKLF
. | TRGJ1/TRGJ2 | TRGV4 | TGTGCCACCTGGGATGGGGATAAGAAACTCTTT | CATWDGDKKLF
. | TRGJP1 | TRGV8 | TGTGCCACCTGGGATAGGGGCACTGGTTGGTTCAAGATATTT | CATWDRGTGWFKIF
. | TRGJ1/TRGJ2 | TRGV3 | TGTGCCGACCTGGGACATTTCCGCGGAGTCAGATATTATAAGAAACTCTTT | CADLGHFRGVRYYKKLF
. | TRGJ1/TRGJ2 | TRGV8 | TGTGCCACCTGGGACCCCCTGGGAAGAAAGAAACTCTTT | CATWDPLGRKKLF
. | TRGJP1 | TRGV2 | TGTGCCACCTGGGACGGCCTTGGGGGGCCTACTGGTTGGTTCAAGATATTT | CATWDGLGGPTGWFKIF
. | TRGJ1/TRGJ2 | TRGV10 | TGTGCTGCGTGGGACCGGGCTGAGAAACTCTTT | CAAWDRAEKLF
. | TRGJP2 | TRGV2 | TGTGCCACCTGGGACGGGCCAATAGTCCACCAGTCTCCCGCCCTCAATAGTAGTGATTGGATCAAGACGTTT | CATWDGPIVHQSPALNSSDWIKTF
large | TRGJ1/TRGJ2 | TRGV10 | TGTGCTGCGTGGGTTTATTATAAGAAACTCTTT | CAAWVYYKKLF
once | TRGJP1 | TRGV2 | TGTGCCACCGTGGGACGGGTCTTGGGTTGTTCGAAGATATTT | CATVGRVLGCSKIF
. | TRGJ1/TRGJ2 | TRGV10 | TGTGCGCGTGGGACCTCGGAGAAACTCTTT | CARGTSEKLF
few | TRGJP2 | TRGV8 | TGTGCCACCTGGTCTTGCCCCCTAAGTAGTGATTGGATCAAGACGTTT | CATWSCPLSSDWIKTF
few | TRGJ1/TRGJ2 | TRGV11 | TGTGCCTGCTGGATTAGAAATCCTAAGAAACTCTTT | CACWIRNPKKLF
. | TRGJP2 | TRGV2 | TGTGCCACCTGGGACGTGGCAGTTAGTGATTGGATCAAGACGTTT | CATWDVAVSDWIKTF
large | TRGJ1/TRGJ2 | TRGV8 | TGTGCCACCTGGGATAAATATAAGAAACTCTTT | CATWDKYKKLF
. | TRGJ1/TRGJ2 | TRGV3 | TGTGCCACCTGGGGCGGTTATTATAAGAAACTCTTT | CATWGGYYKKLF
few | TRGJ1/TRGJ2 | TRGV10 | TGTGCTGCGTGGGATGGGGGATACCCTTATTATAAGAAACTCTTT | CAAWDGGYPYYKKLF
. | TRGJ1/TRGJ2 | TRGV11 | TGTGCCTGCTGGATTAGGCCCCAACGTTATTATTATAAGAAACTCTTT | CACWIRPQRYYYKKLF
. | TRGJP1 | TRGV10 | TGTGCTGCGTGGAGTATTATGATCACTGGTTGGTTCAAGATATTT | CAAWSIMITGWFKIF
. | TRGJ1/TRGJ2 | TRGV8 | TGTGCACCTGGGATTGATAAGAAACTCTTT | CAPGIDKKLF
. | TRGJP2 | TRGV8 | TGTGCCACCTGGGATAGGCGTGGGGGTAGTGATTGGATCAAGACGTTT | CATWDRRGGSDWIKTF
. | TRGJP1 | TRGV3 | TGTGCCCACCTGGGACAGGCCTGCATACCCACTGGTTGGTTCAAGATATTT | CAHLGQACIPTGWFKIF
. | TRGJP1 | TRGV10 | TGTGCTGCGTGGGATGGGAATACCACTGGTTGGTTCAAGATATTT | CAAWDGNTTGWFKIF
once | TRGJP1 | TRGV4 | TGTGCCAAACGGTGGTGGTTCAAGATATTT | CAKRWWFKIF